The next 23 T cell receptor beta chains were all read from a single sample in a study of blood T cell repertoires in COVID-19. The assay was immunoSEQ multiplex PCR, and TCRdb's table has in-frame clones only and misses some. Among approximately 290,000 clones, approximately 83% were seen once, and the ten largest hold roughly 4.3%. Sample: PBMCs or T cells enriched from blood (not recorded which). These receptors were collected from a woman in her twenties or thirties who had recovered from COVID-19.

The chain recombines TRBV6-5 with TRBJ1-1, with a tentative D call TRBD1 (6 bases). V lost 4 bases and J lost 4, with 13 bases in between. CDR3 length: 14 residues. Germline CDR1 MNHEY, CDR2 SVGAGI. Here the CDR3 DNA reads TGTGCCAGCAGTTTACAGGGTAAGGTCACTGAAGCTTTCTTT. Translated, it gives CASSLQGKVTEAFF.

The chain couples TRBV12-3 or TRBV12-4 to TRBJ1-4, with 7 bases identical to TRBD1. V lost 9 bases, J lost 7 bases, and 8 bases stayed unmatched. This CDR3 region has 13 residues. The CDR3 protein is CASRQGQSEKLFF. As DNA, the CDR3 is TGTGCCAGTCGCCAGGGACAGAGTGAAAAACTGTTTTTT.

The gene calls are TRBV3-1 (or the pseudogene TRBV3-2) and TRBJ2-1, with 12 nucleotides matching TRBD2. V gave up 1 base and J gave up 8 bases; unmatched junction bases: 12. Per germline, CDR1 LGHDT and CDR2 YNNKEL (reference sequence). The CDR3 loop spans 18 amino acids. DNA for the CDR3: TGTGCCAGCAGCCAAGCCTCCCTAGCGGGAGGGCTTGGCTATGAGCAGTTCTTC. This sequence encodes CASSQASLAGGLGYEQFF.

The rearrangement joins TRBV28 to TRBJ1-1, with TRBD1 as a possible D gene (6 bases). Per germline, CDR1 MDHEN and CDR2 SYDVKM. V lost 7 bases and J lost 4, with 31 bases in between. The CDR3 spans 19 residues. The CDR3 sequence: CASTPLGGLMGGLGTEAFF. CDR3 nucleotide sequence: TGTGCCAGCACCCCACTGGGGGGGCTGATGGGGGGGCTAGGCACTGAAGCTTTCTTT.

V and J are TRBV28 and TRBJ1-6; D is uncertain. The CDR3 length is 14 residues. Trimming took off 5 bases at V and 7 bases at J, with 12 bases between the two ends. CDR1 and CDR2 from the germline V gene are MDHEN and SYDVKM. The CDR3 here is CASSAPRLNSPLHF. Here the CDR3 DNA reads TGTGCCAGCAGTGCCCCCAGATTAAATTCACCCCTCCACTTT.

The rearrangement links TRBV5-8 to TRBJ1-1; D is ambiguous. Germline CDR1 and CDR2: SGHTS and YDEGEE. Trimming cost V 4 bases and J 5 bases, with 9 bases left between them. The CDR3 has 12 amino acids. The DNA of the CDR3 is TGTGCCAGCAGCCCGGGAAGGACTGAAGCTTTCTTT. Translating gives CASSPGRTEAFF.

The chain uses TRBV11-3 and TRBJ2-1; no clear D. CDR1 and CDR2 from the germline V gene are SGHNT and YENEEA. Trimming removed 4 bases at V and 5 bases at J, with 3 bases between. The CDR3 is 11 residues long. The CDR3: CASSSDNEQFF. The DNA of the CDR3 is TGTGCCAGCAGCTCAGACAATGAGCAGTTCTTC.

This chain links TRBV28 with TRBJ2-5; 7 bases are a match to TRBD2. The V gene's germline CDR1 is MDHEN and CDR2 SYDVKM. V shed 7 bases, J shed 1 base, and the junction held 9 bases outside the gene matches. This CDR3 region has 15 residues. The CDR3 protein is CASTGGGWLQETQYF. The CDR3, as DNA: TGTGCCAGCACCGGGGGAGGGTGGCTCCAAGAGACCCAGTACTTC.

This rearrangement joins TRBV27 to TRBJ1-5, with 7 nucleotides matching TRBD1. The CDR3 covers 14 residues. V shed 7 bases and J 2 bases; nucleotides not matched to a gene: 5. Germline V CDR1 and CDR2: MNHEY, SMNVEV (reference sequence). This CDR3 is CASKDRAGNQPQHF. CDR3 nucleotides: TGTGCCAGCAAAGACAGGGCCGGCAATCAGCCCCAGCATTTT.

This clone occurred once. The chain has TRBV6-2 or TRBV6-3 and TRBJ1-1, with D possibly matching TRBD1 (6 bases). The ends were cut back, 2 bases at V and 1 base at J, with 14 bases in the middle. Germline loops: CDR1 MNHEY, CDR2 SVGEGT. The CDR3 is 16 amino acids. The CDR3 DNA reads as TGTGCCAGCAGTTACCCCATAACAGGGTGGAACACTGAAGCTTTCTTT. Translated: CASSYPITGWNTEAFF.

This chain links TRBV5-1 with TRBJ1-4; 7 positions match TRBD1. V shed 4 bases and J 7 bases; nucleotides not matched to a gene: 7. CDR1 is SGHRS, CDR2 YFSETQ, per germline. The CDR3 is 14 amino acids. In nucleotides, the CDR3 is TGCGCCAGCAGCGATAGGACAGGCGCTGAAAAACTGTTTTTT. Protein: CASSDRTGAEKLFF.

The chain employs TRBV6-5 and TRBJ2-2; perhaps TRBD2 as D (6 bases). CDR3 length: 13 residues. The germline V gene encodes CDR1 MNHEY and CDR2 SVGAGI. V lost 7 bases and J 7 bases, leaving 13 bases between the germline ends. The CDR3 region is CASTQGGVGELFF. In DNA, the CDR3 is TGTGCCAGCACGCAGGGAGGAGTCGGGGAGCTGTTTTTT.

This sequence joins TRBV28 and TRBJ2-1; the match to TRBD2 covers 12 bases. Germline CDR1 MDHEN, CDR2 SYDVKM. The CDR3 runs 16 residues. The ends lost 5 bases at V and 6 bases at J; junction bases unmatched: 8. In DNA form, the CDR3 reads TGTGCCAGCAGTACCGACGGACTAGCGGGATCCAATGAGCAGTTCTTC. Its translation: CASSTDGLAGSNEQFF.

This sequence joins TRBV9 and TRBJ2-7, with TRBD2 identical over 11 bases. Per the germline V gene, CDR1 is SGDLS and CDR2 is YYNGEE. The ends lost 2 bases at V and 7 bases at J; junction bases unmatched: 2. CDR3 length equals 13 residues. The CDR3 is CASSVRLAGEQYF. The CDR3 DNA reads as TGTGCCAGCAGCGTCCGACTAGCGGGGGAGCAGTACTTC.

This clone showed up just a few times. The V gene is TRBV4-1, the J gene TRBJ2-7; D unclear. The CDR3 has 13 residues. Germline V gene data show CDR1 as MGHRA and CDR2 as YSYEKL. Trimming stripped 0 bases from V and 2 bases from J, with 5 bases between. DNA for the CDR3: TGCGCCAGCAGCCAAGAACAAGCCTACGAGCAGTACTTC. Residues: CASSQEQAYEQYF.

The rearrangement joins TRBV6-5 to TRBJ1-1; a weak D match, TRBD1 (6 bases). The CDR3 totals 14 residues. V lost 7 bases and J lost 0, with 12 bases in between. The germline CDR1 and CDR2 sequences are MNHEY and SVGAGI. The CDR3 here is CASTNGQMNTEAFF. CDR3 nucleotides: TGTGCCAGCACCAACGGACAGATGAACACTGAAGCTTTCTTT.

V and J are TRBV7-8 and TRBJ2-5; 14 bases match TRBD2. The CDR3 covers 16 residues. Germline CDR1 and CDR2: SGHVS and FQNEAQ. The ends lost 3 bases at V and 5 bases at J; junction bases unmatched: 5. CDR3 sequence: CASSLTSGRAHETQYF. The CDR3 DNA reads TGTGCCAGCAGCTTGACTAGCGGGAGGGCTCACGAGACCCAGTACTTC.

This chain uses TRBV28 with TRBJ2-1, with TRBD2 matching 7 bases. V lost 6 bases, J lost 15 bases, and 5 bases stayed unmatched. The CDR3 loop spans 10 amino acids. Per the germline V gene, CDR1 is MDHEN and CDR2 is SYDVKM. This chain's CDR3 is CASRSGELFF. The CDR3 bases are TGTGCCAGCAGGAGCGGGGAACTGTTCTTC.

This clone was detected once. This rearrangement joins TRBV6-2 or TRBV6-3 to TRBJ2-4; 8 bases are shared with TRBD1. V lost 3 bases to trimming and J lost 3 bases; unmatched junction nucleotides: 16. This CDR3 has 19 residues. From germline, CDR1 is MNHEY and CDR2 SVGEGT. In nucleotides, the CDR3 is TGTGCCAGCAGTTATCTCGGGGAAAAGTGGACAGGGCACAAAAACATTCAGTACTTC. Translating gives CASSYLGEKWTGHKNIQYF.

The V gene is TRBV7-9, the J gene TRBJ1-4, with 8 bases identical to TRBD1. This CDR3 has 13 residues. Germline assignment: CDR1 SEHNR and CDR2 FQNEAQ (reference sequence). V was clipped by 5 bases and J by 8 bases; unmatched bases: 4. In DNA, the CDR3 is TGTGCCAGCAGCACGACAGGGGAGGAAAAACTGTTTTTT. It translates to CASSTTGEEKLFF.

This rearrangement joins TRBV9 to TRBJ2-3; 7 bases are shared with TRBD1. The CDR3 consists of 14 residues. Germline V gene lookup returns CDR1 SGDLS and CDR2 YYNGEE. Trimming at V came to 4 bases and at J to 6 bases, leaving 8 bases not matched to a gene. The chain's CDR3 is CASSPRTGRDTQYF. The CDR3 nucleotides are TGTGCCAGCAGCCCCCGGACAGGTAGGGATACGCAGTATTTT.

J is TRBJ2-1 and V is TRBV10-2; D might be TRBD2 (7 bases). V lost 5 bases, J lost 5 bases, and 13 bases lay in between. This CDR3 has 14 amino acids. From germline, CDR1 is WSHSY and CDR2 SAAADI. The CDR3 DNA follows: TGCGCCAGCAGTAGCAGCGGGACACACAATGAGCAGTTCTTC. This translates into CASSSSGTHNEQFF.

In DNA form, the CDR3 reads TGTGCCAGCAGCCAAGCACGGGGGGACAATCAGCCCCAGCATTTT. This translates into CASSQARGDNQPQHF. The V and J genes are TRBV3-1 (or the pseudogene TRBV3-2) and TRBJ1-5; D perhaps matches TRBD1 (5 bases). This CDR3 region has 15 residues. The germline V gene has CDR1 LGHDT and CDR2 YNNKEL (reference sequence). The germline V and J ends were trimmed by 1 base and 3 bases, with 10 bases remaining between them.